The 12 T cell receptor beta chains listed next were all sequenced from one sample in a study of T-cell reconstitution after alpha-beta-depleted transplantation in children. This sample's TCRbeta library carried unique molecular identifier barcodes. MiXCR, applied by TCRdb to the PCR reads, yields one record per CDR3 protein. The sample contains about 600,000 distinct CDR3 sequences, about 23% of which appear only once. The sequencing used PBMCs, mostly from graft donor cells, collected 360 days after TCRalphabeta/CD19-depleted stem cell transplant. The receptors were sampled from a boy younger than two who had a stem cell transplant for acute myeloid leukemia, so the T cells may come from the graft donor.

The genes are TRBV12-3 or TRBV12-4 and TRBJ2-7; 11 nucleotides align to TRBD2. The V gene end was trimmed by 2 bases and the J gene end by 2 bases; junction bases not matched to a gene: 8. The CDR3 length is 17 residues. Here the CDR3 reads CASSLISGGASTYEQYF. CDR3 DNA sequence: TGTGCCAGCAGTTTAATTAGCGGGGGGGCCTCGACCTACGAGCAGTACTTC.

The table lists this clonotype with many counts. The rearrangement links TRBV5-1 to TRBJ2-6; D is ambiguous. The CDR3 runs 17 residues. Trimming took 0 bases from V and 0 from J, leaving 10 bases between them. The germline CDR1 and CDR2 sequences are SGHRS and YFSETQ. For the CDR3, the DNA is TGCGCCAGCAGCTTGGGGGTCACCCTCTCTGGGGCCAACGTCCTGACTTTC. This sequence encodes CASSLGVTLSGANVLTF. The whole variable domain, remainder taken from reference TRBV5-1 and TRBJ2-6, is KAGVTQTPRYLIKTRGQQVTLSCSPISGHRSVSWYQQTPGQGLQFLFEYFSETQRNKGNFPGRFSGRQFSNSRSEMNVSTLELGDSALYLCASSLGVTLSGANVLTFGAGSRLTVL.

The chain combines TRBV20-1 with TRBJ2-3; TRBD1 or TRBD2 may be the D gene (6 bases each). Per germline, CDR1 DFQATT and CDR2 SNEGSKA (reference sequence). The CDR3 spans 13 residues. V was pared by 7 bases and J by 1 base, with 12 bases between. Here the CDR3 reads CSVRGPGTDTQYF. CDR3 nucleotide sequence: TGCAGTGTCCGGGGGCCCGGCACAGATACGCAGTATTTT.

The chain joins TRBV4-2 to TRBJ1-1; D remains unclear. The germline gives CDR1 LGHNA, CDR2 YNFKEQ. This CDR3 contains 14 residues. V was clipped by 0 bases and J by 1 base, with 6 bases between them. The CDR3 DNA reads as TGTGCCAGCAGCCAAGAGGGCAAGAACACTGAAGCTTTCTTT. Residues: CASSQEGKNTEAFF.

This clonotype was counted many times. The genes are TRBV7-3 and TRBJ1-2, with 10 nucleotides matching TRBD1. Germline-derived CDR1 and CDR2 are SGHTA and FQGTGA. The V segment lost 3 bases and the J segment 12 bases; nucleotides outside the gene matches: 7. The CDR3 is 13 amino acids. The CDR3 nucleotides are TGTGCCAGCAGCTTCTTGGGACAGGGGTACGACACCTTC. It encodes CASSFLGQGYDTF.

This clonotype was seen a handful of times. The gene calls are TRBV6-5 and TRBJ1-1, with a weak D call TRBD1 (5 bases). Trimming removed 2 bases at V and 7 bases at J, with 20 bases between. The CDR3 sequence is 16 residues long. Germline assignment: CDR1 MNHEY and CDR2 SVGAGI. The CDR3 reads CASSYPGLRQGGEAFF. In DNA form, the CDR3 reads TGTGCCAGCAGTTACCCTGGACTGAGGCAGGGAGGTGAAGCTTTCTTT.

There are a few counts of this clonotype. The rearrangement joins TRBV6-1 to TRBJ2-4; a weak D match, TRBD1 (6 bases). The germline V gene encodes CDR1 MNHNS and CDR2 SASEGT. The CDR3 runs 16 residues. The V end lost 6 bases, the J end lost 7 bases, and 22 bases lay between the germline ends. The CDR3 region is CASRRLVDSPHNIQYF. CDR3 DNA sequence: TGTGCCAGCAGACGCCTGGTGGACAGCCCACACAACATTCAGTACTTC.

This clonotype showed up many times. The CDR3 coding sequence is TGTGCCAGCAGCGTCGCCGGGATGAACTCCTACGAGCAGTACGTC. Protein product: CASSVAGMNSYEQYV. The genes are TRBV5-6 and TRBJ2-7; D possibly corresponds to TRBD2 (5 bases). The CDR3 is made up of 15 amino acids. V lost 4 bases to trimming and J lost 0 bases, with 14 bases between them. The germline gives CDR1 SGHDT, CDR2 YYEEEE.

This clonotype appeared a few times. The CDR3, as DNA: TGCAGTGCTAGGGGGGGTGGGAGCTCCTACGAGCAGTACTTC. The encoded protein is CSARGGGSSYEQYF. This sequence joins TRBV20-1 and TRBJ2-7; a weak D match, TRBD2 (6 bases). The V gene's germline CDR1 is DFQATT and CDR2 SNEGSKA (reference sequence). The CDR3 is made up of 14 amino acids. Trimming cost V 3 bases and J 0 bases, with 12 bases left between them.

This clonotype was seen only once. CDR3 amino acids: CASSFGRGPAGNTIYF. CDR3 DNA: TGTGCCAGCAGTTTCGGCAGGGGGCCGGCTGGAAACACCATATATTTT. V usage is TRBV12-3 or TRBV12-4 and J usage is TRBJ1-3; TRBD1 matches at 8 bases. This CDR3 has 16 residues. V lost 3 bases and J lost 2; bases outside the gene matches: 6.

The rearrangement uses TRBV27 and TRBJ1-5, with 7 nucleotides matching TRBD1. CDR1 MNHEY and CDR2 SMNVEV come from the germline V gene (reference sequence). The CDR3 length is 22 residues. The ends lost 4 bases at V and 4 bases at J; junction bases unmatched: 28. The CDR3 loop is CASSSQPTRTGTAENLNQPQHF. The CDR3 region has the DNA TGTGCCAGCAGTTCCCAACCGACTCGCACCGGGACAGCAGAGAACTTAAATCAGCCCCAGCATTTT.

The chain combines TRBV2 with TRBJ2-3; TRBD1 matches 8 bases. CDR1 is SNHLY, CDR2 FYNNEI, per germline. The V gene end was trimmed by 2 bases and the J gene end by 3 bases; junction bases not matched to a gene: 10. The CDR3 sequence is 17 residues long. As DNA, the CDR3 is TGTGCCAGCAGTGAACACAGCCGGACAGGGAGGACAGATACGCAGTATTTT. Its translation is CASSEHSRTGRTDTQYF. The full variable domain, its missing parts supplied by reference TRBV2 and TRBJ2-3, is EPEVTQTPSHQVTQMGQEVILRCVPISNHLYFYWYRQILGQKVEFLVSFYNNEISEKSEIFDDQFSVERPDGSNFTLKIRSTKLEDSAMYFCASSEHSRTGRTDTQYFGPGTRLTVL.